This T cell receptor beta chain was recorded in a study of T cells in localized non-small cell lung cancer. Study-wide results and caveats: Tumor samples were not multi-region, leaving intratumor heterogeneity unexcluded. Compared with tumor, uninvolved adjacent lung displayed greater T cell clonality, ranking highest overall.

After removal of 3 bases from V and 4 bases from J, the junction contained 5 bases not matched to a gene. CDR3 length: 15 amino acids. From germline, CDR1 is SGHTA and CDR2 FQGNSA. Comment on this clone: The antigen remains unidentified.

Sequenced by immunoSEQ multiplex PCR; TCRdb stores in-frame clones only, minus some. The sample consists of 20,000 to 25,000 clones, more than 75% of them appearing once. The receptor was derived from a man aged 35 to 69 with stage II squamous cell lung carcinoma. The chain links TRBV7-2 to TRBJ2-2; 7 bases map to TRBD1. Sequenced material: PBMCs, taken before any cancer treatment. The CDR3 loop reads CASSFRQGSTGELFF. The CDR3 nucleotides are TGTGCCAGCAGCTTCAGACAGGGTTCCACCGGGGAGCTGTTTTTT. The full variable domain, in which reference TRBV7-2 and TRBJ2-2 provide the parts outside the CDR3, is GAGVSQSPSNKVTEKGKDVELRCDPISGHTALYWYRQSLGQGLEFLIYFQGNSAPDKSGLPSDRFSAERTGGSVSTLTIQRTQQEDSAVYLCASSFRQGSTGELFFGEGSRLTVL.